This is a list of T cell receptor beta chains from one sample in a study of T cell responses to AZD1222 COVID-19 vaccine. Produced via immunoSEQ multiplex PCR; TCRdb's table is partial and in-frame only. In the table there are some 100,000 clones, 70% to 90% of which are singletons. The sample in question was peripheral blood, obtained on day 0 of AZD1222 vaccination. The receptor set was obtained from an adult in good health. CDR3s include the opening cysteine and the closing phenylalanine or tryptophan. A D gene is named only where the DNA matches it firmly.

D: TRBD1; J: TRBJ2-1; length: 14; V: TRBV9; CDR3: CASSVDRAYNEQFF
D: NA; J: TRBJ2-3; length: 12; V: TRBV7-2; CDR3: CASSPQSVPQYF
D: NA; J: TRBJ1-4; length: 14; V: TRBV6-5; CDR3: CASSYSPTNEKLFF
D: NA; J: TRBJ2-1; length: 15; V: TRBV25-1; CDR3: CASAFSGSSYNEQFF
D: NA; J: TRBJ1-6; length: 14; V: TRBV7-9; CDR3: CASSLGRDNSPLHF
D: NA; J: TRBJ1-3; length: 13; V: TRBV6-5; CDR3: CASRFNSGNTIYF
D: NA; J: TRBJ1-1; length: 13; V: TRBV5-1; CDR3: CASSRQGTTEAFF
D: NA; J: TRBJ1-5; length: 15; V: TRBV6-5; CDR3: CASSYSRGSNQPQHF
D: TRBD1; J: TRBJ2-2; length: 16; V: TRBV24-1; CDR3: CATSDITGANTGELFF
D: NA; J: TRBJ2-5; length: 16; V: TRBV2; CDR3: CASSLLNGGARETQYF
D: NA; J: TRBJ2-7; length: 14; V: TRBV5-1; CDR3: CASSPQTASYEQYF
D: NA; J: TRBJ1-1; length: 12; V: TRBV5-1; CDR3: CASSLALGEAFF
D: TRBD2; J: TRBJ2-1; length: 18; V: TRBV4-2; CDR3: CASSQDRFRTSGTDEQFF
D: NA; J: TRBJ2-1; length: 12; V: TRBV6-5; CDR3: CASSYASNEQFF
D: NA; J: TRBJ1-3; length: 13; V: TRBV9; CDR3: CASSARAGNTIYF